The 17 T cell receptor beta chains listed next were all sequenced from one sample in a study of blood T cell repertoires in COVID-19. Assay used: immunoSEQ multiplex PCR; TCRdb lists only in-frame clones, some missing. The sample holds about 140,000 clones, around nine tenths seen once. Sample: peripheral blood. These receptor sequences come from a man aged 45 to 65 with active or convalescent COVID-19.

V gene TRBV7-3 combines with J gene TRBJ2-7; D is unresolved. V lost 2 bases, J lost 6 bases, and 17 bases lay in between. The CDR3 runs to 15 residues. The V gene's germline CDR1 is SGHTA and CDR2 FQGTGA. The CDR3 bases are TGTGCCAGCAGCTTACGGTATGTGATCGCGGCCGAGCAGTACTTC. Its protein is CASSLRYVIAAEQYF.

The chain employs TRBV27 and TRBJ2-2; tentative D call: TRBD2 (5 bases). The CDR3 length is 17 residues. From germline, CDR1 is MNHEY and CDR2 SMNVEV (reference sequence). Trimming stripped 4 bases from V and 6 bases from J, with 21 bases between. The CDR3 here is CASSSPLSGTVPGELFF. As DNA, the CDR3 is TGTGCCAGCAGTTCCCCCCTGAGCGGAACGGTGCCCGGGGAGCTGTTTTTT.

This chain uses TRBV10-2 with TRBJ2-3, with TRBD2 matching 14 bases. The V segment lost 1 base and the J segment 6 bases; nucleotides outside the gene matches: 0. This CDR3 spans 15 amino acids. CDR1 is WSHSY, CDR2 SAAADI, per germline. CDR3 nucleotide sequence: TGCGCCAGCAGTGAGTGGACTAGCGGGAGGGATACGCAGTATTTT. Protein sequence: CASSEWTSGRDTQYF.

J is TRBJ2-2 and V is TRBV9; possibly TRBD1 for D (6 bases). Looked up from germline, CDR1 is SGDLS and CDR2 is YYNGEE. This CDR3 has 16 residues. Trimming removed 2 bases at V and 0 bases at J, with 11 bases between. The chain's CDR3 is CASSVTGTANTGELFF. CDR3 coding DNA: TGTGCCAGCAGCGTTACAGGGACGGCGAACACCGGGGAGCTGTTTTTT. The full variable domain, completed using reference TRBV9 and TRBJ2-2, is DSGVTQTPKHLITATGQRVTLRCSPRSGDLSVYWYQQSLDQGLQFLIQYYNGEERAKGNILERFSAQQFPDLHSELNLSSLELGDSALYFCASSVTGTANTGELFFGEGSRLTVL.

The CDR3 sequence: CASSPLTSGSHNEQFF. CDR3 DNA: TGTGCCAGCAGTCCCCTTACTAGCGGGAGCCACAATGAGCAGTTCTTC. The chain joins TRBV2 to TRBJ2-1, with 11 bases identical to TRBD2. V lost 5 bases, J lost 5 bases, and 8 bases stayed unmatched. CDR1 SNHLY and CDR2 FYNNEI come from the germline V gene. There are 16 residues in the CDR3. The complete variable domain, with remaining parts taken from reference TRBV2 and TRBJ2-1, reads EPEVTQTPSHQVTQMGQEVILRCVPISNHLYFYWYRQILGQKVEFLVSFYNNEISEKSEIFDDQFSVERPDGSNFTLKIRSTKLEDSAMYFCASSPLTSGSHNEQFFGPGTRLTVL.

This chain uses TRBV28 with TRBJ2-7, with TRBD1 matching 11 bases. The CDR3 contains 15 residues. Trimming took 6 bases from V and 2 from J; bases not matched to a gene: 6. The germline gives CDR1 MDHEN, CDR2 SYDVKM. The CDR3 spells CASREGQGGTYEQYF. For the CDR3, the DNA is TGTGCCAGCAGGGAGGGACAGGGGGGAACCTACGAGCAGTACTTC.

The V gene is TRBV10-3, the J gene TRBJ2-7; 9 bases agree with TRBD2. The CDR3 extends over 14 amino acids. Trimming took 6 bases from V and 6 from J; bases not matched to a gene: 9. Germline CDR1 is ENHRY and CDR2 is SYGVKD. The CDR3 DNA reads TGTGCCATCAGCCTCTCCGAGACTAGCGGCGAGCAGTACTTC. Protein sequence: CAISLSETSGEQYF.

J is TRBJ1-2 and V is TRBV18, with a weak D call TRBD1 (6 bases). The germline V gene has CDR1 KGHSH and CDR2 LQKENI. V lost 4 bases, J lost 4 bases, and 7 bases lay in between. The CDR3 consists of 12 residues. CDR3 loop: CASSLQGYGYTF. In DNA form, the CDR3 reads TGTGCCAGCTCACTACAGGGCTATGGCTACACCTTC.

CDR3 sequence (DNA): TGTGCCATCAGTGAGGAGGGACACCCTAAAGAGCAGTACTTC. It is translated as CAISEEGHPKEQYF. J is TRBJ2-7 and V is TRBV10-3, with TRBD1 as a possible D gene (6 bases). Germline lookup yields CDR1 ENHRY and CDR2 SYGVKD. This CDR3 has 14 amino acids. V was clipped by 2 bases and J by 7 bases, with 15 bases between them.

V is TRBV19 and J is TRBJ2-2; 11 positions match TRBD2. CDR3 length equals 15 residues. In germline, CDR1 is LNHDA, CDR2 SQIVND (reference sequence). V lost 7 bases to trimming and J lost 4 bases; unmatched junction nucleotides: 5. In DNA form, the CDR3 reads TGTGCCAGTACCTTAGCGGGAGGGTTCACCGGGGAGCTGTTTTTT. Residues: CASTLAGGFTGELFF.

The V call is TRBV27, the J call TRBJ2-1; possibly TRBD1 for D (5 bases). V was clipped by 3 bases and J by 1 base, with 10 bases between them. The length of the CDR3 is 15 residues. Germline CDR1 and CDR2: MNHEY and SMNVEV (reference sequence). In DNA form, the CDR3 reads TGTGCCAGCAGTTTTGGGCAGGGATCCTACAATGAGCAGTTCTTC. Protein: CASSFGQGSYNEQFF.

The rearrangement joins TRBV27 to TRBJ2-7; 9 bases are a match to TRBD1. The CDR3 is 14 residues long. Germline trimming cut 8 bases from V and 3 bases from J; bases unmatched to any gene: 8. In germline, CDR1 is MNHEY, CDR2 SMNVEV (reference sequence). The chain's CDR3 is CASGGTGTNYEQYF. CDR3 DNA: TGTGCCAGCGGGGGGACAGGGACCAACTACGAGCAGTACTTC.

Only one count was recorded for this clone. The V and J genes are TRBV4-1 and TRBJ1-3, with a weak D call TRBD1 (5 bases). The germline V gene has CDR1 MGHRA and CDR2 YSYEKL. Between the trimmed V and J ends, which lost 4 bases and 3 bases, there was a span of 10 bases. The CDR3 contains 14 residues. CDR3 DNA: TGCGCCAGCAGCCTCAGGGAAGATGGAAACACCATATATTTT. Translating gives CASSLREDGNTIYF.

This clone was seen just once. The chain links TRBV19 to TRBJ2-2, with 10 bases aligning to TRBD1. V gave up 5 bases and J gave up 6 bases; unmatched junction bases: 12. The CDR3 extends over 17 amino acids. Germline CDR1 is LNHDA and CDR2 is SQIVND (reference sequence). The CDR3 coding sequence is TGTGCCAGTAGTCCCCTCCGGGACAGGGGATTGGCCGGGGAGCTGTTTTTT. This gives the protein CASSPLRDRGLAGELFF.

The rearrangement joins TRBV28 to TRBJ1-1, with 7 bases fitting TRBD1. This CDR3 has 15 residues. Germline V lookup: CDR1 MDHEN, CDR2 SYDVKM. The trim removed 4 bases at V and 4 bases at J, leaving 9 bases unmatched. Here the CDR3 DNA reads TGTGCCAGCAGTTCCTGGACAGGTGCAAGCACTGAAGCTTTCTTT. This translates into CASSSWTGASTEAFF. The whole variable domain, filled in from reference TRBV28 and TRBJ1-1, reads DVKVTQSSRYLVKRTGEKVFLECVQDMDHENMFWYRQDPGLGLRLIYFSYDVKMKEKGDIPEGYSVSREKKERFSLILESASTNQTSMYLCASSSWTGASTEAFFGQGTRLTVV.

Regarding this clone: This same CDR3 is encoded by further DNA sequences in the sample. The CDR3 sequence: CASSLAAGQETQYF. For the CDR3, the DNA is TGCGCCAGCAGCTTGGCGGCAGGGCAAGAGACCCAGTACTTC. The V gene is TRBV5-1, the J gene TRBJ2-5, with D possibly TRBD1 on 5 matching bases. This CDR3 region has 14 residues. V was cut by 0 bases and J by 2 bases, with 8 bases left in between. The V gene's germline CDR1 is SGHRS and CDR2 YFSETQ.

The chain joins TRBV18 to TRBJ1-6; unclear D gene. The CDR3 covers 12 residues. From germline, CDR1 is KGHSH and CDR2 LQKENI. V dropped 6 bases and J dropped 9 bases, with 9 bases sitting between them. The CDR3 bases are TGTGCCAGCTCCCAGGAGGTTTCACCCCTCCACTTT. The encoded protein is CASSQEVSPLHF.